Presented here are 27 T cell receptor beta chains from one specimen sequenced in a study of T cells in Graves' hyperthyroidism and ophthalmopathy. From RNA transcripts, TCR beta CDR3 regions were amplified. HTBI primers were used for first-round RT-PCR of the TCR CDR3. MiXCR, applied by TCRdb to the multiplex PCR reads, yields one record per CDR3 protein. Counted here are about 420,000 distinct CDR3 sequences, less than 20% occurring once; the ten biggest clones make up approximately 14%. What was sequenced was blood. The receptors stem from a woman under 30 with Graves' hyperthyroidism.

This chain links TRBV15 with TRBJ1-5, with D possibly matching TRBD1 (6 bases). V lost 2 bases to trimming and J lost 0 bases, with 14 bases between them. There are 17 residues in the CDR3. Per the germline V gene, CDR1 is LNHNV and CDR2 is YYDKDF (reference sequence). CDR3 DNA: TGTGCCACCAGCAGACAGTCGGGGGGCAATAGCAATCAGCCCCAGCATTTT. Protein sequence: CATSRQSGGNSNQPQHF.

This chain joins TRBV5-6 and TRBJ2-3; tentatively, D is TRBD1 (5 bases). Trimming stripped 3 bases from V and 2 bases from J, with 16 bases between. The CDR3 length is 16 residues. CDR1 and CDR2 (germline): SGHDT, YYEEEE. CDR3 region: CASSSAGLRVTDTQYF. The CDR3 bases are TGTGCCAGCAGCTCGGCAGGGCTTAGGGTCACAGATACGCAGTATTTT.

In this sample, this clonotype turned up many times. V and J are TRBV10-3 and TRBJ2-7; D might be TRBD2 (5 bases). The CDR3 is 13 residues long. Trimming removed 6 bases at V and 5 bases at J, with 14 bases between. CDR1 ENHRY and CDR2 SYGVKD come from the germline V gene. This chain's CDR3 is CAIRARDPDEQYF. The CDR3 DNA sequence: TGTGCCATCAGGGCGAGGGATCCGGACGAGCAGTACTTC.

The CDR3 protein is CSARGDRGFGGELFF. CDR3 nucleotides: TGCAGTGCTAGAGGGGACAGGGGTTTCGGCGGGGAGCTGTTTTTT. This sequence joins TRBV20-1 and TRBJ2-2, with TRBD1 matching over 10 bases. The V and J ends lost 1 base and 7 bases, in that order; junction bases with no gene match: 6. Germline V gene sequence: CDR1 DFQATT, CDR2 SNEGSKA (reference sequence). This CDR3 region has 15 residues.

This clonotype was recorded at least ten times. The chain couples TRBV12-3 or TRBV12-4 to TRBJ2-3, with D possibly being TRBD2 (5 bases). Trimming cost V 3 bases and J 4 bases, with 11 bases left between them. This CDR3 has 14 amino acids. The CDR3 DNA follows: TGTGCCAGCAGTTTTGGCGGGTCGGCAGATACGCAGTATTTT. This sequence encodes CASSFGGSADTQYF.

About this clonotype: This may be a read error: a much more frequent sequence differs by one nucleotide. CDR3 residues: CASSSGTLGNEQFF. DNA for the CDR3: TGTGCCAGCAGTTCCGGGACCCTGGGGAATGAGCAGTTCTTC. The chain uses TRBV2 and TRBJ2-1; possibly TRBD1 or TRBD2 for D (5 bases each). V gave up 5 bases and J gave up 7 bases, with 15 bases separating them. The CDR3 has 14 residues. Germline loops: CDR1 SNHLY, CDR2 FYNNEI.

The V gene is TRBV6-5, the J gene TRBJ2-5; maybe TRBD2 (7 bases). Germline CDR1 is MNHEY and CDR2 is SVGAGI. Trimming removed 2 bases at V and 7 bases at J, with 11 bases between. The CDR3 has 13 residues. The CDR3 nucleotides are TGTGCCAGCAGTTACCACAGGGAGGGGACCCAGTACTTC. Its protein product is CASSYHREGTQYF.

V gene TRBV28 combines with J gene TRBJ2-7, with D uncertain. Between the trimmed V and J ends, which lost 11 bases and 6 bases, there was a span of 17 bases. Germline V lookup: CDR1 MDHEN, CDR2 SYDVKM. The CDR3 has 12 amino acids. The CDR3 protein is CAAYDGQVEQYF. CDR3 nucleotide sequence: TGTGCCGCCTACGACGGGCAGGTCGAGCAGTACTTC.

This clonotype was recorded many times. The V call is TRBV12-3 or TRBV12-4, the J call TRBJ2-3; 10 bases are a match to TRBD2. J was trimmed by 7 bases and V by 4 bases; bases with no gene match: 11. The CDR3 loop spans 16 amino acids. CDR3 nucleotide sequence: TGTGCCAGCAGTTCCACCCAGCGGGAGGGCCTCAATACGCAGTATTTT. Amino acids: CASSSTQREGLNTQYF.

Ten or more counts support this clonotype. The V and J genes are TRBV20-1 and TRBJ1-1; unclear D gene. Germline V gene lookup returns CDR1 DFQATT and CDR2 SNEGSKA (reference sequence). V lost 0 bases to trimming and J lost 5 bases, with 13 bases between them. The CDR3 is 14 amino acids. The CDR3, as DNA: TGCAGTGCTAGAGAACCGGGTGGGAAAACTGAAGCTTTCTTT. It yields the protein CSAREPGGKTEAFF.

The table lists this clonotype with a few counts. The chain is built from TRBV5-1 and TRBJ1-1; D possibly corresponds to TRBD1 (6 bases). The V end lost 9 bases, the J end lost 3 bases, and 24 bases lay between the germline ends. Germline loops: CDR1 SGHRS, CDR2 YFSETQ. The CDR3 extends over 16 amino acids. DNA of the CDR3: TGCGCCACAAAAGCATTTGGGGGCCGAGTGGACACTGAAGCTTTCTTT. It yields the protein CATKAFGGRVDTEAFF.

This clonotype was found many times. V and J are TRBV20-1 and TRBJ2-5; D is tentatively TRBD1 or TRBD2 (7 bases each). Per the germline V gene, CDR1 is DFQATT and CDR2 is SNEGSKA (reference sequence). This CDR3 spans 16 amino acids. V lost 6 bases to trimming and J lost 4 bases, with 24 bases between them. As DNA, the CDR3 is TGCAGTGCCCTACTAGCAAAGGGAGGGACAGTAGAGACCCAGTACTTC. Its protein product is CSALLAKGGTVETQYF.

This clonotype was found a few times. The J gene is TRBJ1-5, the V gene TRBV7-8; D not resolved. This CDR3 spans 15 amino acids. Trimming stripped 5 bases from V and 1 base from J, with 12 bases between. CDR1 and CDR2 from the germline V gene are SGHVS and FQNEAQ. CDR3 DNA: TGTGCCAGCAGCCCGAATACAGTGAGCAATCAGCCCCAGCATTTT. Its translation: CASSPNTVSNQPQHF.

This clonotype has at least ten counts. This sequence joins TRBV6-2 or TRBV6-3 and TRBJ2-1, with D hard to call. Trimming took off 6 bases at V and 4 bases at J, with 7 bases between the two ends. CDR1 is MNHEY and CDR2 is SVGEGT in the germline V gene. The CDR3 is 12 amino acids. CDR3 amino acids: CASRSTYNEQFF. The CDR3 DNA reads as TGTGCCAGCAGGTCGACTTACAATGAGCAGTTCTTC.

This clonotype has a count of ten or more. The CDR3 is CASSLDLTQMGGYTF. DNA of the CDR3: TGCGCCAGCAGCTTGGACTTGACCCAGATGGGGGGCTACACCTTC. J is TRBJ1-2 and V is TRBV5-1; D is uncertain. The germline V gene has CDR1 SGHRS and CDR2 YFSETQ. The CDR3 spans 15 residues. V lost 0 bases and J 8 bases, leaving 17 bases between the germline ends.

Concerning this clonotype: The junction departs from the called germline gene at one end, perhaps through a read error. The rearrangement links TRBV6-1 to TRBJ1-3, with D perhaps matching TRBD1 (6 bases). CDR3 length: 14 residues. Germline CDR1 and CDR2: MNHNS and SASEGT. The CDR3 DNA sequence: TGTGCCAGCAGTAATACAGGGAGAGGAAACACCGTATATTTT. Translating gives CASSNTGRGNTVYF.

The chain carries TRBV20-1 and TRBJ1-5, with unresolved D. V shed 2 bases and J shed 7 bases, with 15 bases lying between them. The CDR3 is 14 residues long. Germline V lookup: CDR1 DFQATT, CDR2 SNEGSKA (reference sequence). The CDR3 reads CSARRSSGDQPQHF. CDR3 coding DNA: TGCAGTGCTAGAAGGTCTTCCGGCGACCAGCCCCAGCATTTT.

This chain uses TRBV5-6 with TRBJ2-7; D may be TRBD2 (6 bases). CDR1 SGHDT and CDR2 YYEEEE come from the germline V gene. The CDR3 has 13 residues. V was pared by 5 bases and J by 1 base, with 10 bases between. The CDR3 region has the DNA TGTGCCAGCAGGTCGGGACTTTCCTACGAGCAGTACTTC. Residues: CASRSGLSYEQYF. Based on the CDR3 plus reference TRBV5-6 and TRBJ2-7, the full variable domain is DAGVTQSPTHLIKTRGQQVTLRCSPKSGHDTVSWYQQALGQGPQFIFQYYEEEERQRGNFPDRFSGHQFPNYSSELNVNALLLGDSALYLCASRSGLSYEQYFGPGTRLTVT.

This clonotype was observed many times. The chain uses TRBV7-3 and TRBJ2-2; D might be TRBD1 or TRBD2, each matching 5 bases. The CDR3 sequence is 14 residues long. CDR1 SGHTA and CDR2 FQGTGA come from the germline V gene. Deletions cut 6 bases from V and 1 base from J, with 9 bases between. The CDR3 protein is CASRPGRNTGELFF. Here the CDR3 DNA reads TGTGCCAGCAGGCCGGGACGGAACACCGGGGAGCTGTTTTTT.

There are many counts of this clonotype. The rearrangement joins TRBV28 to TRBJ2-1; 15 positions match TRBD2. Germline V CDR1 and CDR2: MDHEN, SYDVKM. This CDR3 has 16 residues. After removal of 3 bases from V and 10 bases from J, the junction contained 7 bases not matched to a gene. The CDR3 DNA is TGTGCCAGCAGTTTCGGGACTAGCGGGAGGATTGGGGAGCAGTTCTTC. It encodes CASSFGTSGRIGEQFF. The variable domain in full, completed from reference TRBV28 and TRBJ2-1, reads DVKVTQSSRYLVKRTGEKVFLECVQDMDHENMFWYRQDPGLGLRLIYFSYDVKMKEKGDIPEGYSVSREKKERFSLILESASTNQTSMYLCASSFGTSGRIGEQFFGPGTRLTVL.

At least ten counts were recorded for this clonotype. The chain recombines TRBV12-3 or TRBV12-4 with TRBJ2-7, with D perhaps matching TRBD1 (6 bases). V was shortened by 1 base and J by 6 bases, with 13 bases between the two germline ends. This CDR3 is built from 14 residues. Written as DNA, the CDR3 is TGTGCCAGCAGTTTAGGGCAGGGGATACGCGAGCAGTACTTC. It is translated as CASSLGQGIREQYF.

This clonotype was recorded a few times. The J gene is TRBJ2-2, the V gene TRBV18; D is unresolved. The CDR3 spans 15 residues. The germline CDR1 and CDR2 sequences are KGHSH and LQKENI. V shed 4 bases and J shed 1 base, with 10 bases lying between them. In nucleotides, the CDR3 is TGTGCCAGCTCACAAGAGCAAAGGAACACCGGGGAGCTGTTTTTT. This gives the protein CASSQEQRNTGELFF.

This clonotype has ten or more counts. The genes are TRBV11-2 and TRBJ2-5; the match to TRBD2 covers 8 bases. V dropped 2 bases and J dropped 5; count of bases not matched to a gene: 7. This CDR3 is built from 15 residues. Germline V gene sequence: CDR1 SGHAT, CDR2 FQNNGV. The CDR3 coding sequence is TGTGCCAGCAGCTTATCGGGGGGGTTGGTGGAGACCCAGTACTTC. Protein product: CASSLSGGLVETQYF.

The chain employs TRBV12-3 or TRBV12-4 and TRBJ2-5; D is unresolved. V dropped 2 bases and J dropped 5 bases, with 15 bases sitting between them. The CDR3 has 15 amino acids. The CDR3 reads CASSLNWPPLETQYF. In nucleotides, the CDR3 is TGTGCCAGCAGTTTAAACTGGCCACCTTTGGAGACCCAGTACTTC.

This rearrangement joins TRBV20-1 to TRBJ1-4; D is uncertain. Trimming cost V 3 bases and J 2 bases, with 7 bases left between them. The CDR3 runs 13 residues. CDR1 DFQATT and CDR2 SNEGSKA come from the germline V gene (reference sequence). The CDR3 DNA reads as TGCAGTGCTAGGTTGGGTACTAATGAAAAACTGTTTTTT. Its translation: CSARLGTNEKLFF.

This chain links TRBV6-1 with TRBJ2-1; perhaps TRBD2 as D (7 bases). The V gene's germline CDR1 is MNHNS and CDR2 SASEGT. Trimming removed 1 base from V and 8 bases from J, with 12 bases in between. This CDR3 contains 14 residues. The CDR3 bases are TGTGCCAGCAGTGAAGAGGCGGGGGCCTATGAGCAGTTCTTC. Protein: CASSEEAGAYEQFF.

This clonotype has just a few counts. The rearrangement joins TRBV19 to TRBJ2-2, with 14 bases matching TRBD2. V lost 5 bases and J lost 5; bases outside the gene matches: 7. CDR3 size: 17 residues. Germline-derived CDR1 and CDR2 are LNHDA and SQIVND (reference sequence). In DNA, the CDR3 is TGTGCCAGTAGTTTAGGACTAGCGGGAGGACGGACCGGGGAGCTGTTTTTT. Translating it yields CASSLGLAGGRTGELFF.